Listed here is a single T cell receptor beta chain. Its cognate antigen is unknown. The sample originates from a study of siplizumab effects on memory and regulatory T cells. Overall study findings and caveats: Unstimulated subsets contained matches for only a minor fraction of alloreactive clones. Naive T cells were seen as more diverse than memory cells and as major alloresponse contributors.

Assayed TCR templates numbered roughly 100,000 for each sample. Profiling relied on immunoSEQ multiplex PCR, and the TCRdb table lists in-frame clones only, not all of them. The table lists 99,000 or so clones, 90% to 95% of them singletons. Trimming pared 4 bases from V and 9 bases from J, leaving 13 bases between. CDR1 is MNHEY and CDR2 is SVGAGI in the germline V gene. This CDR3 has 13 residues. The chain is built from TRBV6-5 and TRBJ2-4; D not certain. The TCR originated in a human donor in good health. The sample comprised non-Treg CD4+ T cells sorted from blood. The CDR3 DNA is TGTGCCAGCAGTTCGAAAATTAGGAGCATTCAGTACTTC. Translating gives CASSSKIRSIQYF.